The present T cell receptor beta chain was sequenced within a study of T cells in localized non-small cell lung cancer. Some clones are missing from TCRdb's copy, which holds only in-frame ones; the method was immunoSEQ multiplex PCR. The sample consists of 25,000 to 30,000 clones, around 82% of them appearing once. CDR1 MNHNS and CDR2 SASEGT come from the germline V gene. V dropped 1 base and J dropped 1 base, with 11 bases sitting between them. CDR3 size: 16 residues. Only a few counts were recorded for this clone. What it recognizes is unknown. Study conclusions and caveats: Detection in adjacent lung was observed for a median around 50 of the top 100 tumor clones. Sequencing covered just one tumor region, so heterogeneity cannot be ruled out.

The receptor comes from a man between 40 and 69 years old with stage III lung adenocarcinoma. This chain connects TRBV6-1 to TRBJ1-5; D remains unclear. This specimen consisted of peripheral blood mononuclear cells, obtained before any cancer treatment. CDR3 sequence reads: CASSEERRISNQPQHF. The CDR3 DNA sequence: TGTGCCAGCAGTGAAGAAAGGCGTATCAGCAATCAGCCCCAGCATTTT.